This entry features one T cell receptor beta chain sequence. Antigen unknown. The data belong to a study of T cell responses to AZD1222 COVID-19 vaccine. Sequencing was performed with immunoSEQ multiplex PCR; in TCRdb, only in-frame clones are kept and a portion is missing. The data contain over 120,000 clones, 90% to 95% of them singletons. In germline, CDR1 is SGHRS, CDR2 YFSETQ. The CDR3 runs to 17 residues. The junction had 10 bases not matched to a gene; V was cut back by 0 bases and J by 7 bases. Points from the study as a whole: Baseline serostatus was positive in only a handful of AZD1222 recipients. Researchers report vaccine-associated CD4 TCRs spanning spike, with dominance at 160-218 and 743-854. Mostly white British, mostly female donors; authors suggested clonal diversity may be underestimated.

This sequence joins TRBV5-1 and TRBJ2-1; the match to TRBD2 covers 10 bases. The source was peripheral blood, collected after recovery from COVID-19. This TCR was recovered from an adult who had recovered from COVID-19. CDR3 nucleotides: TGCGCCAGCAGCTTGGGGACTAGCGGACGGACCCTAAATGAGCAGTTCTTC. Its protein product is CASSLGTSGRTLNEQFF.